This T cell receptor (beta chain) was sequenced during a study of CD8+ T cells in alopecia areata. The study, taken as a whole, reports: Elevated clonality characterized lesional scalp relative to normal scalp, particularly in alopecia totalis/universalis.

Those with alopecia areata gave lesional scalp punch biopsies and peripheral blood. To note about this clone: The antigen is undetermined.

RNA, once extracted, was reverse transcribed into cDNA for use as the sequencing template. Method: immunoSEQ multiplex PCR; TCRdb's copy keeps in-frame clones and lacks some. The sample carries more than 200,000 clones, less than 80% recorded once. Losses at the gene ends were 0 bases for V and 0 bases for J; bases not matched to a gene: 6. Germline V gene lookup returns CDR1 SGHDN and CDR2 FVKESK. This CDR3 is 17 amino acids long. The clonotype was recovered from a human donor with alopecia areata. The chain uses TRBV14 and TRBJ2-3; 7 nucleotides match TRBD1. This specimen was CD4+ T cells sorted from blood, taken at week 0. The CDR3 protein is CASSQDQGTVSTDTQYF. The DNA for the CDR3 is TGTGCCAGCAGCCAAGATCAGGGGACAGTAAGCACAGATACGCAGTATTTT.